One T cell receptor (beta chain) is described in this entry. The method was immunoSEQ multiplex PCR; TCRdb's version includes in-frame clones alone and lacks a portion of them. The table lists 3,000 to 4,000 clones, 70% to 85% of them singletons. Tumor samples were taken before definitive surgery or chemotherapy. This entry is derived from a study of high-grade serous ovarian cancer treatment subgroups. Germline CDR1 is LNHDA and CDR2 is SQIVND (reference sequence). The CDR3 sequence is 16 residues long. Trimming removed 3 bases at V and 1 base at J, with 13 bases between. Sequenced: tumor tissue. The sequence came from a human donor with high-grade serous ovarian cancer. The rearrangement uses TRBV19 and TRBJ2-4; perhaps TRBD1 as D (5 bases). The chain's CDR3 is CASSIRQPGAKNIQYF. The CDR3 DNA sequence: TGTGCCAGTAGTATCAGACAGCCTGGCGCCAAAAACATTCAGTACTTC.